The rows below give T cell receptor beta chains drawn from one sample of a study of T-cell reconstitution after alpha-beta-depleted transplantation in children. MiXCR, applied by TCRdb to the PCR reads, yields one record per CDR3 protein. The table includes approximately 120,000 distinct CDR3 sequences, 9.5% to 10% detected once. The sequenced sample was PBMCs, mostly from graft donor cells, obtained 180 days after TCRalphabeta/CD19-depleted stem cell transplant. The source of these receptors is a girl in the first two years of life who had a stem cell transplant for combined immunodeficiency, so the T cells may come from the graft donor. Each CDR3 is given with its conserved first and last residue. A D gene is named only where the DNA matches it firmly. Size tells how often a clone was seen (once, few, many) or the class of an expanded clone, and some rows leave it out.

CDR3 DNA: TGTGCCAGCAGTTTTCAGGGACGTATAAGCATTCAGTACTTC
CDR3 protein: CASSFQGRISIQYF
D gene: NA
J gene: TRBJ2-4
clone size: many
V gene: TRBV12-3/TRBV12-4
CDR3 length: 14

CDR3 DNA: TGCAGTGCTAGAGCCCCGGGACTAGCGGGAGTTGGGGAGCAGTTCTTC
CDR3 protein: CSARAPGLAGVGEQFF
D gene: TRBD2
J gene: TRBJ2-1
clone size: NA
V gene: TRBV20-1
CDR3 length: 16

CDR3 DNA: TGTGCCACCAGCAATGGACAGTCCCGCTACGAGCAGTACTTC
CDR3 protein: CATSNGQSRYEQYF
D gene: NA
J gene: TRBJ2-7
clone size: few
V gene: TRBV15
CDR3 length: 14

CDR3 DNA: TGTGCCACCAGCTTATTTGGAGGCAATGAGCAGTTCTTC
CDR3 protein: CATSLFGGNEQFF
D gene: NA
J gene: TRBJ2-1
clone size: NA
V gene: TRBV15
CDR3 length: 13

CDR3 DNA: TGCAGTGCCGACAGGACCCGCACAGATACGCAGTATTTT
CDR3 protein: CSADRTRTDTQYF
D gene: NA
J gene: TRBJ2-3
clone size: many
V gene: TRBV20-1
CDR3 length: 13

CDR3 DNA: TGCGCCAGCAGACCTTCAGGGTACAATGAGCAGTTCTTC
CDR3 protein: CASRPSGYNEQFF
D gene: NA
J gene: TRBJ2-1
clone size: many
V gene: TRBV5-1
CDR3 length: 13

CDR3 DNA: TGTGCCAGCAGCTTAACGAGTGGCAGGGCGGGTGACAATGAGCAGTTCTTC
CDR3 protein: CASSLTSGRAGDNEQFF
D gene: NA
J gene: TRBJ2-1
clone size: NA
V gene: TRBV7-3
CDR3 length: 17

CDR3 DNA: TGCAGTGCGCCGGGGAGCCGAGAGACCCAGTACTTC
CDR3 protein: CSAPGSRETQYF
D gene: NA
J gene: TRBJ2-5
clone size: NA
V gene: TRBV20-1
CDR3 length: 12

CDR3 DNA: TGCAGTGCTAGAAAGATCGGGCGGGGGCGGAACACCGGGGAGCTGTTTTTT
CDR3 protein: CSARKIGRGRNTGELFF
D gene: NA
J gene: TRBJ2-2
clone size: few
V gene: TRBV20-1
CDR3 length: 17

CDR3 DNA: TGCAGCGTTGATAGGCAGGGGAGCACAGATACGCAGTATTTT
CDR3 protein: CSVDRQGSTDTQYF
D gene: NA
J gene: TRBJ2-3
clone size: many
V gene: TRBV29-1
CDR3 length: 14

CDR3 DNA: TGCGCCAGCAGTACAATAGAACGAGAAAAACTGTTTTTT
CDR3 protein: CASSTIEREKLFF
D gene: NA
J gene: TRBJ1-4
clone size: few
V gene: TRBV4-1
CDR3 length: 13

CDR3 DNA: TGTGCCAGCAGCAAAGAAACAGCGGGGAGCAATCAGCCCCAGCATTTT
CDR3 protein: CASSKETAGSNQPQHF
D gene: NA
J gene: TRBJ1-5
clone size: NA
V gene: TRBV21-1
CDR3 length: 16

CDR3 DNA: TGTGCCAGTAGTATTGAAGGGTACGGTTCCTACGAGCAGTACTTC
CDR3 protein: CASSIEGYGSYEQYF
D gene: NA
J gene: TRBJ2-7
clone size: few
V gene: TRBV19
CDR3 length: 15

CDR3 DNA: TGTGCCAGCAGTGATGGGAACACCGGGGAGCTGTTTTTT
CDR3 protein: CASSDGNTGELFF
D gene: NA
J gene: TRBJ2-2
clone size: few
V gene: TRBV12-3/TRBV12-4
CDR3 length: 13

CDR3 DNA: TGTGCCACCAGCCCTCCCGGGACAGGGGCACATACGCAGTATTTT
CDR3 protein: CATSPPGTGAHTQYF
D gene: TRBD1
J gene: TRBJ2-3
clone size: few
V gene: TRBV24-1
CDR3 length: 15

CDR3 DNA: TGTGCCATCAGGGCCCACGGGACTAGCGGGGGCTACGAGCAGTACTTC
CDR3 protein: CAIRAHGTSGGYEQYF
D gene: TRBD2
J gene: TRBJ2-7
clone size: many
V gene: TRBV10-3
CDR3 length: 16

CDR3 DNA: TGCAGCGTTGAAAGGGGCGGGGGAACCGGGGAGCTGTTTTTT
CDR3 protein: CSVERGGGTGELFF
D gene: TRBD2
J gene: TRBJ2-2
clone size: many
V gene: TRBV29-1
CDR3 length: 14

CDR3 DNA: TGTGCCAGCAGCCCGGTCCGACTCCGGGACATAACCTACGAGCAGTACTTC
CDR3 protein: CASSPVRLRDITYEQYF
D gene: NA
J gene: TRBJ2-7
clone size: few
V gene: TRBV12-3/TRBV12-4
CDR3 length: 17

CDR3 DNA: TGCAGCGTCTCCACCTTTACAGTGAACACTGAAGCTTTCTTT
CDR3 protein: CSVSTFTVNTEAFF
D gene: NA
J gene: TRBJ1-1
clone size: NA
V gene: TRBV29-1
CDR3 length: 14

CDR3 DNA: TGTGCCAGCTCACCAACGGGGCACCACTACGAGCAGTACTTC
CDR3 protein: CASSPTGHHYEQYF
D gene: NA
J gene: TRBJ2-7
clone size: NA
V gene: TRBV18
CDR3 length: 14

CDR3 DNA: TGTGCCAGCAGCTTAGGCCCCCAGGGGGAGCTGTTTTTT
CDR3 protein: CASSLGPQGELFF
D gene: NA
J gene: TRBJ2-2
clone size: few
V gene: TRBV7-8
CDR3 length: 13

CDR3 DNA: TGCAGTGCGCGGACACCCATGAACACTGAAGCTTTCTTT
CDR3 protein: CSARTPMNTEAFF
D gene: NA
J gene: TRBJ1-1
clone size: NA
V gene: TRBV20-1
CDR3 length: 13

CDR3 DNA: TGCAGTGCTAGGATCAGCGGGAGGTACGAGCAGTACTTC
CDR3 protein: CSARISGRYEQYF
D gene: TRBD2
J gene: TRBJ2-7
clone size: few
V gene: TRBV20-1
CDR3 length: 13

CDR3 DNA: TGTGCCAGCAGGGCTAGCGGTCTTCAATACAATGAGCAGTTCTTC
CDR3 protein: CASRASGLQYNEQFF
D gene: TRBD2
J gene: TRBJ2-1
clone size: NA
V gene: TRBV6-1
CDR3 length: 15

CDR3 DNA: TGCAGTGCTAGTAATGAGGGACAGGGGTTTCAGCCCCAGCATTTT
CDR3 protein: CSASNEGQGFQPQHF
D gene: TRBD1
J gene: TRBJ1-5
clone size: NA
V gene: TRBV20-1
CDR3 length: 15

CDR3 DNA: TGTGCCAGCAGCGTGGGACAGGGTGTTACAGATACGCAGTATTTT
CDR3 protein: CASSVGQGVTDTQYF
D gene: TRBD1
J gene: TRBJ2-3
clone size: NA
V gene: TRBV5-6
CDR3 length: 15

CDR3 DNA: TGTGCCAGCACCAACCCACACCGACAGGAGGGTGGGAACACTGAAGCTTTCTTT
CDR3 protein: CASTNPHRQEGGNTEAFF
D gene: NA
J gene: TRBJ1-1
clone size: NA
V gene: TRBV6-4
CDR3 length: 18

CDR3 DNA: TGTGCCAGCACCGTAGCAACCCCGGGACACCTTTTTTCTTTT
CDR3 protein: CASTVATPGHLFSF
D gene: NA
J gene: TRBJ1-6
clone size: NA
V gene: TRBV7-2
CDR3 length: 14

CDR3 DNA: TGCGCCAGCAGCTTGGCCGGGGGAGGAGGCGAGCAGTACTTC
CDR3 protein: CASSLAGGGGEQYF
D gene: NA
J gene: TRBJ2-7
clone size: NA
V gene: TRBV5-1
CDR3 length: 14

CDR3 DNA: TGTGCCACCAGTGCACTAGCGGGGGGAGGAGATACGCAGTATTTT
CDR3 protein: CATSALAGGGDTQYF
D gene: TRBD2
J gene: TRBJ2-3
clone size: few
V gene: TRBV24-1
CDR3 length: 15

CDR3 DNA: TGTGCCAGCAGCGCACAGGGAGCGGGCACCGGGGAGCTGTTTTTT
CDR3 protein: CASSAQGAGTGELFF
D gene: NA
J gene: TRBJ2-2
clone size: NA
V gene: TRBV9
CDR3 length: 15

CDR3 DNA: TGTGCCAGCAGCTTAGGCGTTACCGGGGAGCTGTTTTTT
CDR3 protein: CASSLGVTGELFF
D gene: NA
J gene: TRBJ2-2
clone size: many
V gene: TRBV5-1
CDR3 length: 13

CDR3 DNA: TGTGCCAGCAGCTTACGCAGGGAGGCCGGGGAGCTGTTTTTT
CDR3 protein: CASSLRREAGELFF
D gene: NA
J gene: TRBJ2-2
clone size: NA
V gene: TRBV7-9
CDR3 length: 14

CDR3 DNA: TGTGCCAGCAGCTCGGGCCTCTCACCCAGACCCCAGCATTTT
CDR3 protein: CASSSGLSPRPQHF
D gene: NA
J gene: TRBJ1-5
clone size: few
V gene: TRBV9
CDR3 length: 14

CDR3 DNA: TGTGCCAGCAGCCGTCAGGTTCAAGAGACCCAGTACTTC
CDR3 protein: CASSRQVQETQYF
D gene: NA
J gene: TRBJ2-5
clone size: few
V gene: TRBV7-2
CDR3 length: 13

CDR3 DNA: TGTGCCAGCAGCTTTGCCGGGGCGGCCCAGCATTTT
CDR3 protein: CASSFAGAAQHF
D gene: NA
J gene: TRBJ1-5
clone size: few
V gene: TRBV13
CDR3 length: 12

CDR3 DNA: TGTGCCAGCAGTTTATCACCCAGGACAGTCTACACCGGGGAGCTGTTTTTT
CDR3 protein: CASSLSPRTVYTGELFF
D gene: NA
J gene: TRBJ2-2
clone size: few
V gene: TRBV28
CDR3 length: 17

CDR3 DNA: TGTGCCGGCAGTTACACGCGGGGAAATGGCTACACCTTC
CDR3 protein: CAGSYTRGNGYTF
D gene: NA
J gene: TRBJ1-2
clone size: NA
V gene: TRBV6-2/TRBV6-3
CDR3 length: 13

CDR3 DNA: TGTGCCAGCAGCGTCACAGGGACTGGCTACACCTTC
CDR3 protein: CASSVTGTGYTF
D gene: NA
J gene: TRBJ1-2
clone size: few
V gene: TRBV9
CDR3 length: 12

CDR3 DNA: TGTGCCAGCAGCTCCTTAGCGGGAGGGCCCGTGGATGAGCAGTTCTTC
CDR3 protein: CASSSLAGGPVDEQFF
D gene: TRBD2
J gene: TRBJ2-1
clone size: few
V gene: TRBV7-9
CDR3 length: 16

CDR3 DNA: TGCGCCAGCAGCTTGGAAATCAGCGGGGGCTCCTACAATGAGCAGTTCTTC
CDR3 protein: CASSLEISGGSYNEQFF
D gene: TRBD2
J gene: TRBJ2-1
clone size: NA
V gene: TRBV5-1
CDR3 length: 17